This paragraph reports one T cell receptor beta chain. Antigen unknown. Reprocessing the 5' RACE reads, TCRdb reports a single entry for every CDR3 protein and omits DNA. Its table records over 350,000 distinct CDR3 sequences. The CDR3 extends over 14 amino acids. Germline V gene sequence: CDR1 SQVTM, CDR2 ANQGSEA. This sample was included in a study of monozygotic twins with inflammatory bowel disease. Findings and limits, study-wide: IBD patients showed reduced TCRbeta diversity (inverse Simpson) versus healthy co-twins. Background noise in patient repertoires may stem from differing immunosuppressive treatments.

The V gene is TRBV29-1, the J gene TRBJ2-1; the D gene TCRdb calls, TRBD1, cannot be checked with no DNA. The sequencing sample was made of blood. This clonotype was obtained from a human donor with ulcerative colitis or Crohn's disease, or a healthy co-twin of an affected twin (not recorded which). The chain's CDR3 is CSVDVTGGVNEQFF.